The 23 T cell receptor beta chains reported below all come from one sample, sequenced in a study of shared clonotypes between healthy human individuals. Libraries were prepared by immunoSEQ multiplex PCR; TCRdb keeps only in-frame clonotypes and omits some of them. The repertoire holds hundreds of thousands of clones, with 70% to 80% as singletons. The sequenced material came from PBMCs. The origin of the receptors is a woman aged 35 to 49 in good health. Some clones in this sample may be carry-over from other donors' samples.

This rearrangement joins TRBV10-3 to TRBJ1-1, with 7 bases fitting TRBD1. V shed 10 bases and J 0 bases; nucleotides not matched to a gene: 8. The germline gives CDR1 ENHRY, CDR2 SYGVKD. The length of the CDR3 is 14 residues. This CDR3 reads CATCMGQMNTEAFF. In DNA form, the CDR3 reads TGTGCCACCTGTATGGGACAGATGAACACTGAAGCTTTCTTT.

This rearrangement joins TRBV29-1 to TRBJ2-6; TRBD1 aligns across 8 bases. Trimming took 7 bases from V and 1 from J; bases not matched to a gene: 6. The germline gives CDR1 SQVTM, CDR2 ANQGSEA. CDR3 size: 15 residues. CDR3 nucleotide sequence: TGCAGCGCTACAGGGGGGCTTTCTGGGGCCAACGTCCTGACTTTC. Protein sequence: CSATGGLSGANVLTF. Drawing the rest from reference TRBV29-1 and TRBJ2-6, the complete variable domain is SAVISQKPSRDICQRGTSLTIQCQVDSQVTMMFWYRQQPGQSLTLIATANQGSEATYESGFVIDKFPISRPNLTFSTLTVSNMSPEDSSIYLCSATGGLSGANVLTFGAGSRLTVL.

This sequence joins TRBV4-3 and TRBJ2-7; maybe TRBD1 (6 bases). This CDR3 is built from 15 residues. V lost 2 bases and J lost 3, with 14 bases in between. Germline CDR1 reads LGHNA; CDR2 reads YSLEER. CDR3 sequence: CASSQTGQSVYEQYF. CDR3 sequence (DNA): TGCGCCAGCAGCCAAACCGGACAGTCGGTCTACGAGCAGTACTTC.

The sample holds one count of this clone. The chain is built from TRBV30 and TRBJ1-2; D possibly corresponds to TRBD1 (5 bases). There are 17 residues in the CDR3. The V end was cut by 4 bases, the J end by 0 bases, with 21 bases between. From germline, CDR1 is GTSNPN and CDR2 SVGIG (reference sequence). The CDR3 bases are TGTGCCTGGATCCTTCCGGGACTCAAGAGTTCTAACTATGGCTACACCTTC. Its protein is CAWILPGLKSSNYGYTF.

V is TRBV7-9 and J is TRBJ2-7; 8 bases are a match to TRBD1. This CDR3 has 13 residues. From germline, CDR1 is SEHNR and CDR2 FQNEAQ (reference sequence). J was trimmed by 6 bases and V by 5 bases; bases with no gene match: 6. Written as DNA, the CDR3 is TGTGCCAGCAGCCAAACAGGGGGAGGCGAGCAGTACTTC. This codes for CASSQTGGGEQYF. The full variable domain, in which reference TRBV7-9 and TRBJ2-7 provide the parts outside the CDR3, is DTGVSQNPRHKITKRGQNVTFRCDPISEHNRLYWYRQTLGQGPEFLTYFQNEAQLEKSRLLSDRFSAERPKGSFSTLEIQRTEQGDSAMYLCASSQTGGGEQYFGPGTRLTVT.

This clone has only one observation. V usage is TRBV28 and J usage is TRBJ1-2; D is uncertain. Germline CDR1 and CDR2: MDHEN and SYDVKM. Trimming took off 7 bases at V and 8 bases at J, with 14 bases between the two ends. CDR3 length: 12 amino acids. DNA of the CDR3: TGTGCCAGCACCACTCTTCCTAGAGGCTACACCTTC. The encoded protein is CASTTLPRGYTF.

The genes are TRBV12-5 and TRBJ2-5; the match to TRBD2 covers 14 bases. J lost 4 bases, V lost 1 base, and 2 bases had no gene match. Germline V CDR1 and CDR2: LGHNT, FRNRAP. The CDR3 is 16 amino acids. DNA of the CDR3: TGTGCTAGTGGTTTGGCCGGACTAGCGGGAGGAGAGACCCAGTACTTC. Residues: CASGLAGLAGGETQYF.

The J gene is TRBJ1-1, the V gene TRBV5-4, with D uncertain. V gave up 2 bases and J gave up 2 bases, with 16 bases separating them. The CDR3 has 16 residues. Germline lookup yields CDR1 SGHNT and CDR2 YYREEE (reference sequence). The CDR3 here is CASSLTGRPGNTEAFF. DNA for the CDR3: TGTGCCAGCAGCTTAACGGGTCGGCCGGGAAACACTGAAGCTTTCTTT.

The CDR3 DNA reads TGTGCCAGTAGTCCCCGGACCACGGCGAACACCGGGGAGCTGTTTTTT. It codes for CASSPRTTANTGELFF. The rearrangement joins TRBV19 to TRBJ2-2, with D uncertain. V was cut by 5 bases and J by 0 bases, with 13 bases left in between. This CDR3 has 16 residues. Looked up from germline, CDR1 is LNHDA and CDR2 is SQIVND (reference sequence).

V usage is TRBV5-1 and J usage is TRBJ1-3; weak D call: TRBD1 (5 bases). This CDR3 spans 15 amino acids. Germline V gene sequence: CDR1 SGHRS, CDR2 YFSETQ. V lost 1 base to trimming and J lost 2 bases, with 10 bases between them. CDR3 DNA: TGCGCCAGCAGCTTGTCCCAGGGAGCTGGAAACACCATATATTTT. It yields the protein CASSLSQGAGNTIYF.

The chain carries TRBV6-4 and TRBJ2-3; 7 bases agree with TRBD2. The CDR3 covers 15 residues. Per germline, CDR1 MRHNA and CDR2 SNTAGT. V trimming: 3 bases; J trimming: 11 bases; junction bases outside the gene matches: 14. For the CDR3, the DNA is TGTGCCAGCAGTGAGGGGGGAGGGCTCCCCCCGATGCAGTATTTT. It encodes CASSEGGGLPPMQYF.

This chain connects TRBV5-1 to TRBJ2-1; perhaps D is TRBD1 or TRBD2 (5 bases each). V was clipped by 3 bases and J by 1 base, with 17 bases between them. Germline V lookup: CDR1 SGHRS, CDR2 YFSETQ. The CDR3 loop spans 17 amino acids. Here the CDR3 DNA reads TGCGCCAGCAGCTCAGAACCCCGGGGCAGTTCCTACAATGAGCAGTTCTTC. Encoded protein: CASSSEPRGSSYNEQFF.

The J gene is TRBJ2-7, the V gene TRBV28, with D possibly being TRBD1 (6 bases). Germline V gene data show CDR1 as MDHEN and CDR2 as SYDVKM. The CDR3 is made up of 19 amino acids. Trimming took 6 bases from V and 3 from J, leaving 30 bases between them. The CDR3 bases are TGTGCCAGCAGGGACTTGACCTCTACAGGGAGAGGTCGCTTCTACGAGCAGTACTTC. This sequence encodes CASRDLTSTGRGRFYEQYF.

The CDR3 nucleotides read TGTGCCATCAGAGAGGGACTAGCGGGATCCGGGGAGCTGTTTTTT. As protein: CAIREGLAGSGELFF. The V and J genes are TRBV10-3 and TRBJ2-2; 13 bases align to TRBD2. This CDR3 has 15 amino acids. After removal of 6 bases from V and 6 bases from J, the junction contained 4 bases not matched to a gene. CDR1 is ENHRY, CDR2 SYGVKD, per germline.

The table lists this clone with a few counts. The chain employs TRBV18 and TRBJ1-2; tentative D call: TRBD1 (5 bases). The CDR3 has 13 residues. Per germline, CDR1 KGHSH and CDR2 LQKENI. V lost 10 bases, J lost 6 bases, and 18 bases lay in between. The CDR3 bases are TGTGCCACGTCAGGCGGTTTAGGGGATGGCTACACCTTC. It yields the protein CATSGGLGDGYTF.

V is TRBV7-9 and J is TRBJ2-5; D gene unclear. Per germline, CDR1 SEHNR and CDR2 FQNEAQ (reference sequence). The CDR3 spans 15 residues. V shed 1 base and J shed 5 bases, with 14 bases lying between them. The CDR3 sequence: CASSLGRRSGETQYF. The CDR3 nucleotides are TGTGCCAGCAGCTTAGGCAGGCGGTCTGGGGAGACCCAGTACTTC. Combining the CDR3 with reference TRBV7-9 and TRBJ2-5 gives the whole variable domain DTGVSQNPRHKITKRGQNVTFRCDPISEHNRLYWYRQTLGQGPEFLTYFQNEAQLEKSRLLSDRFSAERPKGSFSTLEIQRTEQGDSAMYLCASSLGRRSGETQYFGPGTRLLVL.

In DNA form, the CDR3 reads TGTGCCATCAGTGAGTCCGGTAGGGCATATGGCTACACCTTC. Protein sequence: CAISESGRAYGYTF. V gene TRBV10-3 combines with J gene TRBJ1-2; D unresolved. The germline V and J ends were trimmed by 0 bases and 5 bases, with 10 bases remaining between them. This CDR3 has 14 amino acids. Germline V lookup: CDR1 ENHRY, CDR2 SYGVKD.

With regard to this clone: A far larger clone is only one base removed, so a read error is likely. The gene calls are TRBV7-3 and TRBJ2-2; tentatively, D is TRBD1 or TRBD2 (5 bases each). Per the germline V gene, CDR1 is SGHTA and CDR2 is FQGTGA. This CDR3 contains 13 residues. Trimming pared 4 bases from V and 7 bases from J, leaving 10 bases between. CDR3 sequence (DNA): TGTGCCAGCAGCTACCGGGGCGACGGGGAGCTGTTTTTT. Amino acid sequence: CASSYRGDGELFF.

This sequence joins TRBV9 and TRBJ1-5, with 8 bases identical to TRBD1. CDR3 length: 15 amino acids. Losses at the gene ends were 4 bases for V and 4 bases for J; bases not matched to a gene: 7. In germline, CDR1 is SGDLS, CDR2 YYNGEE. The CDR3: CASSFGTGQNQPQHF. CDR3 sequence (DNA): TGTGCCAGCAGCTTTGGGACAGGCCAAAATCAGCCCCAGCATTTT.

This sequence joins TRBV27 and TRBJ2-1; 7 nucleotides agree with TRBD1. Unmatched junction bases numbered 3, after V lost 3 bases and J lost 4 bases. There are 14 residues in the CDR3. Germline loops: CDR1 MNHEY, CDR2 SMNVEV (reference sequence). Here the CDR3 reads CASSLPGGYNEQFF. DNA for the CDR3: TGTGCCAGCAGTTTGCCAGGGGGATACAATGAGCAGTTCTTC.

This clone appeared a single time. The V call is TRBV18, the J call TRBJ2-2, with D hard to call. Trimming shortened V by 2 bases and J by 10 bases, and 5 bases separated the two germline ends. The CDR3 sequence is 11 residues long. Germline assignment: CDR1 KGHSH and CDR2 LQKENI. The CDR3 DNA reads TGTGCCAGCTCACCAGGGAAGGAGCTGTTTTTT. Protein sequence: CASSPGKELFF.

The table lists this clone with a few counts. The rearrangement uses TRBV2 and TRBJ2-3; TRBD1 matches at 7 bases. This CDR3 has 16 residues. After removal of 5 bases from V and 1 base from J, the junction contained 9 bases not matched to a gene. Germline V gene lookup returns CDR1 SNHLY and CDR2 FYNNEI. CDR3 sequence reads: CASSPQGQVGTDTQYF. As DNA, the CDR3 is TGTGCCAGCAGTCCCCAAGGACAGGTCGGCACAGATACGCAGTATTTT.

With respect to this clone: An end of the junction differs from the germline gene, which may be a read error. The chain combines TRBV29-1 with TRBJ1-5; D might be TRBD1 (5 bases). Looked up from germline, CDR1 is SQVTM and CDR2 is ANQGSEA. The CDR3 has 14 residues. The CDR3 region is CSVDGGGSNQPRHF. CDR3 coding DNA: TGCAGCGTTGATGGGGGGGGTAGCAATCAGCCCCGGCATTTT.